Following are 30 T cell receptor beta chains from one sample sequenced in a study of blood T cell repertoires in COVID-19. Profiling relied on immunoSEQ multiplex PCR, and the TCRdb table lists in-frame clones only, not all of them. The sample carries some 120,000 clones, about 92% recorded once. Sequencing used peripheral blood. The receptor set was obtained from a man aged 50-60 years with active COVID-19.

This rearrangement joins TRBV6-5 to TRBJ2-7; 8 bases are a match to TRBD2. The germline gives CDR1 MNHEY, CDR2 SVGAGI. The CDR3 consists of 14 residues. V shed 6 bases and J 4 bases; nucleotides not matched to a gene: 8. The CDR3 nucleotides are TGTGCCAGCAGGGACCCGGGGGGGGTATACGAGCAGTACTTC. Its translation is CASRDPGGVYEQYF.

The chain carries TRBV6-1 and TRBJ1-2; 7 nucleotides agree with TRBD1. Trimming at V came to 0 bases and at J to 5 bases, leaving 6 bases not matched to a gene. Germline loops: CDR1 MNHNS, CDR2 SASEGT. The CDR3 extends over 15 amino acids. The CDR3 DNA reads as TGTGCCAGCAGTGAAGCAGGGGGCAGTGGATATGGCTACACCTTC. Encoded protein: CASSEAGGSGYGYTF.

This chain connects TRBV5-5 to TRBJ2-7; possible D gene TRBD1, 6 bases. V shed 7 bases and J shed 2 bases, with 16 bases lying between them. CDR1 and CDR2 from the germline V gene are SGHKS and YYEKEE (reference sequence). The CDR3 totals 14 residues. Here the CDR3 reads CASYPGTNTYEQYF. The CDR3 nucleotides are TGTGCCAGCTACCCCGGGACAAATACCTACGAGCAGTACTTC.

This chain connects TRBV14 to TRBJ1-3; weak D call: TRBD1 (5 bases). V was cut by 0 bases and J by 4 bases, with 16 bases left in between. This CDR3 region has 17 residues. Germline lookup yields CDR1 SGHDN and CDR2 FVKESK. CDR3 protein: CASSQEGGRRPGNTIYF. CDR3 nucleotides: TGTGCCAGCAGCCAAGAGGGGGGACGCCGGCCGGGAAACACCATATATTTT.

This chain joins TRBV28 and TRBJ2-1; 9 nucleotides line up with TRBD2. Germline values: CDR1 MDHEN, CDR2 SYDVKM. This CDR3 comprises 18 residues. V shed 2 bases and J 9 bases; nucleotides not matched to a gene: 17. This CDR3 is CASSLPRGLSGSLFEQFF. The CDR3 nucleotides are TGTGCCAGCAGTTTACCCCGGGGACTTAGCGGGAGTCTTTTTGAGCAGTTCTTC.

There are a few counts of this clone. This chain connects TRBV5-1 to TRBJ2-2; 7 bases line up with TRBD1. The CDR3 is 15 amino acids. CDR1 is SGHRS and CDR2 is YFSETQ in the germline V gene. V was pared by 2 bases and J by 7 bases, with 8 bases of the junction left unmatched. The CDR3 protein is CASSLRQGSGGELFF. DNA of the CDR3: TGCGCCAGCAGCTTACGACAGGGTTCGGGCGGGGAGCTGTTTTTT.

The rearrangement links TRBV7-9 to TRBJ1-4; TRBD1 might be the D (5 bases). The V end was cut by 7 bases, the J end by 0 bases, with 9 bases between. Per the germline V gene, CDR1 is SEHNR and CDR2 is FQNEAQ (reference sequence). The CDR3 has 14 residues. CDR3: CASIQGSTNEKLFF. Written as DNA, the CDR3 is TGTGCCAGCATCCAGGGTTCAACTAATGAAAAACTGTTTTTT. Complete variable domain (other parts from reference TRBV7-9 and TRBJ1-4): DTGVSQNPRHKITKRGQNVTFRCDPISEHNRLYWYRQTLGQGPEFLTYFQNEAQLEKSRLLSDRFSAERPKGSFSTLEIQRTEQGDSAMYLCASIQGSTNEKLFFGSGTQLSVL.

This rearrangement joins TRBV6-5 to TRBJ2-2, with 7 positions matching TRBD1. Germline CDR1 reads MNHEY; CDR2 reads SVGAGI. The CDR3 totals 14 residues. The V segment lost 11 bases and the J segment 0 bases; nucleotides outside the gene matches: 6. This chain's CDR3 is CAVGQDPNTGELFF. For the CDR3, the DNA is TGTGCCGTAGGACAGGATCCGAACACCGGGGAGCTGTTTTTT.

The V gene is TRBV25-1, the J gene TRBJ2-1, with 7 bases fitting TRBD2. Unmatched junction bases numbered 11, after V lost 2 bases and J lost 7 bases. Per germline, CDR1 MGHDK and CDR2 SYGVNS. The CDR3 runs 16 residues. The CDR3 spells CASSEGAGVRGNEQFF. CDR3 in DNA: TGTGCCAGCAGTGAAGGGGCGGGGGTACGGGGGAATGAGCAGTTCTTC. Based on the CDR3 plus reference TRBV25-1 and TRBJ2-1, the full variable domain is EADIYQTPRYLVIGTGKKITLECSQTMGHDKMYWYQQDPGMELHLIHYSYGVNSTEKGDLSSESTVSRIRTEHFPLTLESARPSHTSQYLCASSEGAGVRGNEQFFGPGTRLTVL.

The rearrangement links TRBV5-8 to TRBJ1-5; 9 positions match TRBD1. The CDR3 covers 13 residues. CDR1 is SGHTS, CDR2 YDEGEE, per germline. J was trimmed by 4 bases and V by 4 bases; bases with no gene match: 0. The CDR3 sequence is CASSGTGNQPQHF. The CDR3, as DNA: TGTGCCAGCAGCGGGACAGGGAATCAGCCCCAGCATTTT.

The chain has TRBV5-1 and TRBJ2-1, with D possibly TRBD2 on 6 matching bases. The CDR3 spans 16 residues. The V end was cut by 0 bases, the J end by 6 bases, with 16 bases between. Germline V gene sequence: CDR1 SGHRS, CDR2 YFSETQ. The CDR3 DNA sequence: TGCGCCAGCAGCTTGGAGGGTTGGGGAGGAGGCAATGAGCAGTTCTTC. Protein sequence: CASSLEGWGGGNEQFF.

The chain uses TRBV7-2 and TRBJ1-3, with D perhaps matching TRBD1 (5 bases). V was shortened by 3 bases and J by 0 bases, with 6 bases between the two germline ends. This CDR3 comprises 14 residues. Germline V CDR1 and CDR2: SGHTA, FQGNSA. The chain's CDR3 is CASSLGPSGNTIYF. CDR3 sequence (DNA): TGTGCCAGCAGCTTGGGGCCCTCTGGAAACACCATATATTTT.

V is TRBV19 and J is TRBJ2-3; 9 bases line up with TRBD1. The V segment lost 6 bases and the J segment 3 bases; nucleotides outside the gene matches: 10. The CDR3 runs 16 residues. Looked up from germline, CDR1 is LNHDA and CDR2 is SQIVND (reference sequence). The chain's CDR3 is CASRPTDRGRTDTQYF. Written as DNA, the CDR3 is TGTGCCAGTAGGCCTACGGACAGGGGTAGGACAGATACGCAGTATTTT.

This clone was picked up a small number of times. This chain connects TRBV18 to TRBJ1-3; D unclear. This CDR3 has 14 residues. With 3 bases removed from V and 0 bases from J, the gap between germline ends came to 6 bases. The germline V gene encodes CDR1 KGHSH and CDR2 LQKENI. The CDR3 reads CASSPSSSGNTIYF. As DNA, the CDR3 is TGTGCCAGCTCACCCTCTAGCTCTGGAAACACCATATATTTT.

The chain uses TRBV6-6 and TRBJ1-1; D remains unclear. Germline loops: CDR1 MNHNY, CDR2 SVGAGI (reference sequence). V lost 2 bases to trimming and J lost 6 bases, with 13 bases between them. The CDR3 covers 14 residues. CDR3: CASSYTSRGAEAFF. Here the CDR3 DNA reads TGTGCCAGCAGTTACACTAGTCGGGGTGCTGAAGCTTTCTTT.

CDR3 region: CASSLSTGHNEQFF. As DNA, the CDR3 is TGTGCCAGCAGTTTAAGTACAGGTCACAATGAGCAGTTCTTC. The J gene is TRBJ2-1, the V gene TRBV27, with TRBD1 as a possible D gene (5 bases). Germline CDR1 and CDR2: MNHEY and SMNVEV (reference sequence). CDR3 length: 14 amino acids. Trimming shortened V by 2 bases and J by 5 bases, and 10 bases separated the two germline ends.

This clone was detected only once. This rearrangement joins TRBV29-1 to TRBJ2-1; TRBD1 agrees at 9 bases. The length of the CDR3 is 13 residues. Per the germline V gene, CDR1 is SQVTM and CDR2 is ANQGSEA. Germline trimming cut 5 bases from V and 9 bases from J; bases unmatched to any gene: 8. The CDR3 DNA reads TGCAGCGTTCCGGGACAGGGAAAATCTGAGCAGTTCTTC. It translates to CSVPGQGKSEQFF.

The V call is TRBV11-2, the J call TRBJ1-2; weak D call: TRBD1 (5 bases). Trimming cost V 2 bases and J 1 base, with 8 bases left between them. This CDR3 contains 14 residues. Germline V lookup: CDR1 SGHAT, CDR2 FQNNGV. CDR3 DNA: TGTGCCAGCAGCTTAAGTGACAGTAACTATGGCTACACCTTC. It translates to CASSLSDSNYGYTF.

This clone appeared a few times. This chain's CDR3 is CASSELTTHYNEQFF. For the CDR3, the DNA is TGTGCCAGCTCCGAATTAACTACTCACTACAATGAGCAGTTCTTC. The chain carries TRBV18 and TRBJ2-1; unclear D gene. With 6 bases removed from V and 3 bases from J, the gap between germline ends came to 15 bases. Germline loops: CDR1 KGHSH, CDR2 LQKENI. This CDR3 has 15 residues.

The chain is built from TRBV12-3 or TRBV12-4 and TRBJ2-1; possibly TRBD1 for D (6 bases). The CDR3 spans 13 residues. Trimming stripped 3 bases from V and 9 bases from J, with 12 bases between. CDR3 DNA sequence: TGTGCCAGCAGTTTCGGACCCAGGGGTGAGCAGTTCTTC. Translated: CASSFGPRGEQFF.

This clone came up once. The chain recombines TRBV5-6 with TRBJ1-1, with D uncertain. The germline V gene has CDR1 SGHDT and CDR2 YYEEEE. This CDR3 is 13 amino acids long. V dropped 0 bases and J dropped 2 bases, with 5 bases sitting between them. The DNA of the CDR3 is TGTGCCAGCAGCTTGGACAGCAACACTGAAGCTTTCTTT. It specifies CASSLDSNTEAFF.

V is TRBV18 and J is TRBJ2-5, with TRBD1 as a possible D gene (6 bases). CDR3 length: 14 residues. Per germline, CDR1 KGHSH and CDR2 LQKENI. V dropped 3 bases and J dropped 3 bases, with 11 bases sitting between them. CDR3 amino acids: CASSPWTEKETQYF. The CDR3 bases are TGTGCCAGCTCACCCTGGACAGAGAAAGAGACCCAGTACTTC.

The chain employs TRBV2 and TRBJ2-2; D unresolved. CDR3 length: 11 residues. V was cut by 6 bases and J by 7 bases, with 6 bases left in between. Germline V lookup: CDR1 SNHLY, CDR2 FYNNEI. In nucleotides, the CDR3 is TGTGCCAGCAGAGCGCTCGGGGAGCTGTTTTTT. Translated, it gives CASRALGELFF.

This clone was seen only a few times. The rearrangement joins TRBV5-6 to TRBJ2-6; D is perhaps TRBD1 (5 bases). Germline CDR1 is SGHDT and CDR2 is YYEEEE. The ends were cut back, 6 bases at V and 0 bases at J, with 10 bases in the middle. There are 15 residues in the CDR3. The CDR3: CASTIGASGANVLTF. For the CDR3, the DNA is TGTGCCAGCACCATTGGGGCCTCTGGGGCCAACGTCCTGACTTTC.

V usage is TRBV12-2 and J usage is TRBJ2-7; the table's TRBD2 call for D was not verified on the DNA. TRBV12-2 is listed as a pseudogene. The length of the CDR3 is 18 residues. The CDR3 spells CASRLEGTSRERFVEQYV. The CDR3 coding sequence is TGTGCAAGTCGCTTAGAGGGGACTAGCAGAGAGAGATTCGTCGAGCAGTACGTC.

This clone was seen just once. V and J are TRBV30 and TRBJ2-1; a weak D match, TRBD2 (5 bases). CDR1 and CDR2 from the germline V gene are GTSNPN and SVGIG (reference sequence). V gave up 8 bases and J gave up 2 bases, with 13 bases separating them. The CDR3 length is 13 residues. CDR3 in amino acids: CALKRGPYNEQFF. DNA of the CDR3: TGTGCCCTTAAACGGGGTCCCTACAATGAGCAGTTCTTC.

The J gene is TRBJ1-1, the V gene TRBV18; tentatively, D is TRBD1 (6 bases). The germline CDR1 and CDR2 sequences are KGHSH and LQKENI. The V gene lost 1 base and the J gene lost 5 bases, with 17 bases spanning the gap. The CDR3 spans 16 residues. The CDR3 DNA reads as TGTGCCAGCTCACCACGTCTTGCAGGGGCGCTTACTGAAGCTTTCTTT. Amino acid sequence: CASSPRLAGALTEAFF.

This clone was counted between two and nine times. The J gene is TRBJ1-4, the V gene TRBV5-6, with TRBD1 identical over 8 bases. The CDR3 has 15 residues. Germline V CDR1 and CDR2: SGHDT, YYEEEE. V was pared by 1 base and J by 7 bases, with 6 bases of the junction left unmatched. The CDR3 DNA is TGTGCCAGCAGCTTGCGGACAGGGATTTCTGAAAAACTGTTTTTT. It yields the protein CASSLRTGISEKLFF.

The chain employs TRBV9 and TRBJ2-3; D may be TRBD2 (5 bases). V was trimmed by 0 bases and J by 2 bases, leaving 16 bases between them. There are 17 residues in the CDR3. Germline V gene sequence: CDR1 SGDLS, CDR2 YYNGEE. The CDR3 nucleotides are TGTGCCAGCAGCGTAGAACCGAGCGTGAGGGTCACAGATACGCAGTATTTT. Translated, it gives CASSVEPSVRVTDTQYF.

The CDR3 nucleotides are TGTGCCAGTACTGCAGCGGGCGATGAGCAGTTCTTC. Protein sequence: CASTAAGDEQFF. V is TRBV19 and J is TRBJ2-1; possibly TRBD2 for D (6 bases). Looked up from germline, CDR1 is LNHDA and CDR2 is SQIVND (reference sequence). The CDR3 extends over 12 amino acids. With 7 bases removed from V and 8 bases from J, the gap between germline ends came to 12 bases.